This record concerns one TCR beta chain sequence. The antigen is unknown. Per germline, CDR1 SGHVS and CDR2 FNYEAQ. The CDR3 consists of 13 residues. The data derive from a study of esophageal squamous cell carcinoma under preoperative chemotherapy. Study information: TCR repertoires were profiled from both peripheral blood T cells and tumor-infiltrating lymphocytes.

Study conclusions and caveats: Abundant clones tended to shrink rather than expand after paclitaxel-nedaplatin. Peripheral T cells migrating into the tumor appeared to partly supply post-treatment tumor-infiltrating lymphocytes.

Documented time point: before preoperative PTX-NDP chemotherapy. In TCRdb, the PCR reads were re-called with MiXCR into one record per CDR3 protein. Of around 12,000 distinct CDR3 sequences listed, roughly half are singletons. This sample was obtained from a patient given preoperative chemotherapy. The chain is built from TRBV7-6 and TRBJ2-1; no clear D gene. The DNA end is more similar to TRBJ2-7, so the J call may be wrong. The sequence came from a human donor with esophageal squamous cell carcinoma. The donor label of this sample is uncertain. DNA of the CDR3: TGTGCCAGCAGCTTATCAGGATTAAATGAGCAGTACTTC. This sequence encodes CASSLSGLNEQYF.